This passage covers 5 T cell receptor beta chains from one sample sequenced in a study of blood T cell repertoires in COVID-19. The assay was immunoSEQ multiplex PCR, and TCRdb's table has in-frame clones only and misses some. The sample contains some 70,000 clones, approximately 80% of which appear only once. The sample was peripheral blood. The receptors shown here come from a woman aged 65 to 85 with acute or convalescent COVID-19.

The V call is TRBV12-3 or TRBV12-4, the J call TRBJ2-5; no firm D call. The CDR3 covers 11 residues. The V and J ends lost 5 bases and 7 bases respectively, with 8 bases between them. CDR3 residues: CASSDTRTQYF. In DNA, the CDR3 is TGTGCCAGCAGTGATACGAGGACCCAGTACTTC.

The rearrangement uses TRBV18 and TRBJ2-2, with 11 positions matching TRBD2. J lost 9 bases, V lost 7 bases, and 10 bases had no gene match. Germline CDR1 KGHSH, CDR2 LQKENI. The CDR3 has 15 residues. Written as DNA, the CDR3 is TGTGCCAGCTTAAAGGTCACTAGCGGGAGCCGGGAGCTGTTTTTT. This gives the protein CASLKVTSGSRELFF.

This clone has only one observation. This chain connects TRBV10-2 to TRBJ2-3, with TRBD1 matching over 9 bases. The CDR3 totals 15 residues. Germline V gene lookup returns CDR1 WSHSY and CDR2 SAAADI. J gave up 1 base and V 6 bases, and 5 bases lay outside the gene matches. CDR3 coding DNA: TGCGCCAGCAGACGATGGGACAGGGGCACAGATACGCAGTATTTT. Protein sequence: CASRRWDRGTDTQYF.

The J gene is TRBJ2-7, the V gene TRBV7-2; 7 nucleotides line up with TRBD1. CDR1 SGHTA and CDR2 FQGNSA come from the germline V gene. CDR3 length equals 15 residues. Trimming removed 4 bases from V and 0 bases from J; junction bases left unmatched: 6. The CDR3 loop is CASSSRQGDSYEQYF. CDR3 bases: TGTGCCAGCAGCTCCAGACAGGGCGACTCCTACGAGCAGTACTTC. The full variable domain, in which reference TRBV7-2 and TRBJ2-7 provide the parts outside the CDR3, is GAGVSQSPSNKVTEKGKDVELRCDPISGHTALYWYRQSLGQGLEFLIYFQGNSAPDKSGLPSDRFSAERTGGSVSTLTIQRTQQEDSAVYLCASSSRQGDSYEQYFGPGTRLTVT.

The chain employs TRBV7-9 and TRBJ2-3; 10 nucleotides agree with TRBD2. The V gene end was trimmed by 5 bases and the J gene end by 2 bases; junction bases not matched to a gene: 4. The CDR3 length is 15 residues. Germline CDR1 and CDR2: SEHNR and FQNEAQ (reference sequence). The CDR3 spells CASSEAGGATDTQYF. DNA of the CDR3: TGTGCCAGCAGCGAAGCGGGAGGGGCCACAGATACGCAGTATTTT.